This T cell receptor beta chain was sequenced for a study of T cells after yellow fever vaccination. General study results and limits: At around 96% for CD4 and over 80% for CD8, most primary-vaccination clones showed up again after the booster. There was a possibility that FACS-sorted repertoires contained abundant clonotypes contaminating from the bulk population.

Germline CDR1 and CDR2: SGDLS and YYNGEE. V shed 3 bases and J shed 6 bases, with 13 bases lying between them. The CDR3 consists of 14 residues. TCRdb redid the calling of the 5' RACE reads with MiXCR, one entry per CDR3 protein. This sample yields 100,000 to 150,000 distinct CDR3 sequences, of which about 8.8% are seen a single time; around 40% belongs to the top ten. To note about this clonotype: The antigen is undetermined.

Source: CD8+ T cells sorted from PBMCs, taken on the day of the yellow fever booster vaccination. The source of this sequence is a young man who received the YFV17D yellow fever vaccine. The chain has TRBV9 and TRBJ2-1; D could derive from TRBD1 or TRBD2 (5 bases each). CDR3 in amino acids: CASSASGTLNEQFF. The DNA of the CDR3 is TGTGCCAGCAGCGCCTCAGGGACCCTCAATGAGCAGTTCTTC.